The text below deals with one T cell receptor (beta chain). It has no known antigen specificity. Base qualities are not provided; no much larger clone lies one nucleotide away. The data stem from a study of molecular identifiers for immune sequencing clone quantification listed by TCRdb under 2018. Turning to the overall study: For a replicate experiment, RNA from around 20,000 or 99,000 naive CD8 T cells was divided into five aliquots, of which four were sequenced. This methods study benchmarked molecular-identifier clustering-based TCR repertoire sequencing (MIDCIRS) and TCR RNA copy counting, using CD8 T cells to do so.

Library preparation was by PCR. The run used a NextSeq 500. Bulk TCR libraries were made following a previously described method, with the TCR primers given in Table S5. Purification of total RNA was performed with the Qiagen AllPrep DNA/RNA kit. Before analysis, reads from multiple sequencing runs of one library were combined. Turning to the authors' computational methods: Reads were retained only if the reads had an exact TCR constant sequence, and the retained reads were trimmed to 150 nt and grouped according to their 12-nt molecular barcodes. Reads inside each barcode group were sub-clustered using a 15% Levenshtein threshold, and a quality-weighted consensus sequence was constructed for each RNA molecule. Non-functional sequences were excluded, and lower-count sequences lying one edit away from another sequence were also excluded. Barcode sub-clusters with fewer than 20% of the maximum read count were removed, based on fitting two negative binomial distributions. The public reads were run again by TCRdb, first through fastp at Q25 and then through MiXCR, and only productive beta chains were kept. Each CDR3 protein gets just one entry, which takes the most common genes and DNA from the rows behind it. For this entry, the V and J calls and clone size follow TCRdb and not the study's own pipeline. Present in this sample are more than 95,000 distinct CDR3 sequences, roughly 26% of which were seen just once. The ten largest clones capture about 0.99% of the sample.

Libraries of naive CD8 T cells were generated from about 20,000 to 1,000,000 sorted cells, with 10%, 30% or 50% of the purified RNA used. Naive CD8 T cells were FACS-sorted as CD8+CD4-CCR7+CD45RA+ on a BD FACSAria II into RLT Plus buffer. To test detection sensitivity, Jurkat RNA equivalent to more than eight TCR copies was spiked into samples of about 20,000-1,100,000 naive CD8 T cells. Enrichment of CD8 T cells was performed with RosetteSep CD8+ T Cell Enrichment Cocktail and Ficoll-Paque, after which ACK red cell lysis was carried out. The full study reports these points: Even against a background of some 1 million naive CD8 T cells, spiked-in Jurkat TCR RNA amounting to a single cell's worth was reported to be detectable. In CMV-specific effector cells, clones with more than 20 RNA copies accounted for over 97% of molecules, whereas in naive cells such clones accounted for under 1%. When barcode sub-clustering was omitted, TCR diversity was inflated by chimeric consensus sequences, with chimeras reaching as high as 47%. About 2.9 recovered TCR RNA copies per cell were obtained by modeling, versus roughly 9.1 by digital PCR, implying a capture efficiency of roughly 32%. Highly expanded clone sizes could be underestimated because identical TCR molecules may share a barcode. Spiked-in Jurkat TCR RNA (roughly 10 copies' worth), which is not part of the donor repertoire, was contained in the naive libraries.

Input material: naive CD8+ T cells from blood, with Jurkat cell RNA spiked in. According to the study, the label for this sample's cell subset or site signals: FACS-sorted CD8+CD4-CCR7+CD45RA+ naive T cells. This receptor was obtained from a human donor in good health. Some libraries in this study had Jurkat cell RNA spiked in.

The CDR3 reads CASSPPGGGCEQYF. The DNA sequence reads TGTGCCAGCAGCCCACCTGGCGGGGGGTGCGAGCAGTACTTC. The sequence is built from TRBV11-2 and TRBJ2-7; 8 middle bases align to TRBD2. Spanning cysteine to phenylalanine, the CDR3 consists of 14 amino acids. Of all the DNA, just the CDR3 is kept, 42 bases in frame from base 1. Per the germline V gene, SGHAT is the CDR1 and FQNNGV is the CDR2. The junction shows trimming of 5 bases on V and 6 bases on J, and the gene matches do not reach 9 bases of it.